This TCR beta chain was sequenced for a study of T cell repertoires in cytomegalovirus infection. Turning to the study itself: Selection of CMV epitopes for the study included recently identified HLA-C-restricted and well-studied HLA-B-restricted ones. Public TCR beta signatures provided an indication of both CMV infection and a matching HLA type. Study-wide findings and caveats: Accumulated public TCR beta family frequency recognized individuals carrying CMV together with the relevant HLA. Dominating the ex vivo response were HLA-C-restricted CMV-specific TCR beta clonotypes.

V was clipped by 0 bases and J by 2 bases; unmatched bases: 3. CDR3 length equals 15 residues. The germline CDR1 and CDR2 sequences are SGHVS and FNYEAQ. TCRdb reanalysed the reads using MiXCR and keeps one entry per CDR3 protein. The top ten clones hold about 14% of a sample with roughly 920,000 distinct CDR3 sequences, 30% to 40% of them seen once. As regards this clonotype: Its antigen is not known.

This TCR was sampled from a human donor in good health (CMV status not recorded). Some clones in this sample may be carry-over from other donors' samples. The rearrangement links TRBV7-6 to TRBJ1-2, with 7 bases that match TRBD1. Sequenced here: cultured CD8+ T cells from PBMCs, sampled from culture after CMV antigen stimulation. The CDR3 nucleotides are TGTGCCAGCAGCTTAGCCGCAGGGGGAAACTATGGCTACACCTTC. This gives the protein CASSLAAGGNYGYTF.